The 15 T cell receptor beta chains below all came from one sample that was sequenced in a study of T cells in Graves' hyperthyroidism and ophthalmopathy. TCR beta CDR3 regions were amplified from RNA transcripts. The TCR CDR3 first-round RT-PCR relied on the HTBI primer set. Via MiXCR, TCRdb re-called the multiplex PCR reads, giving one row per CDR3 protein. Among around 350,000 distinct CDR3 sequences listed, about 19% were seen once. Input material: blood. The receptors were gathered from a woman aged 18-30 years with Graves' hyperthyroidism.

This clonotype showed up many times. The chain combines TRBV12-3 or TRBV12-4 with TRBJ1-1; a weak D match, TRBD1 (5 bases). The CDR3 has 13 amino acids. V lost 8 bases and J 3 bases, leaving 13 bases between the germline ends. The CDR3 sequence is CASLQARHTEAFF. The CDR3 nucleotides are TGTGCCAGCCTACAGGCGAGGCACACTGAAGCTTTCTTT.

As to this clonotype: A much larger clone differs from this one at a single base, so this may be a read error. This is likely a read error, given that the CDR3 carries no conserved phenylalanine or tryptophan at its end. This chain uses TRBV5-1 with TRBJ1-2; D not certain. Germline assignment: CDR1 SGHRS and CDR2 YFSETQ. Deletions cut 0 bases from V and 6 bases from J, with 15 bases between. This CDR3 is built from 15 residues. The CDR3 protein is CASSLASRTSDGYTL. CDR3 DNA sequence: TGCGCCAGCAGCTTGGCTAGTCGCACCAGCGATGGCTACACCCTC.

Many counts were recorded for this clonotype. The chain has TRBV7-9 and TRBJ1-2, with 9 positions matching TRBD1. Germline CDR1 reads SEHNR; CDR2 reads FQNEAQ (reference sequence). J lost 3 bases, V lost 4 bases, and 6 bases had no gene match. There are 15 residues in the CDR3. The CDR3 loop is CASSSGTGRYYGYTF. CDR3 nucleotide sequence: TGTGCCAGCAGCTCCGGGACAGGGAGGTACTATGGCTACACCTTC.

This clonotype has a count of ten or more. The chain couples TRBV20-1 to TRBJ1-5; TRBD1 is a possible D gene (6 bases). Per germline, CDR1 DFQATT and CDR2 SNEGSKA (reference sequence). V lost 2 bases to trimming and J lost 9 bases, with 14 bases between them. CDR3 size: 13 residues. The CDR3 protein is CSARTQGYSPQHF. CDR3 nucleotide sequence: TGCAGTGCTAGAACACAGGGATACTCGCCCCAGCATTTT.

The V call is TRBV28, the J call TRBJ2-5; 10 nucleotides line up with TRBD2. The CDR3 runs 15 residues. Per germline, CDR1 MDHEN and CDR2 SYDVKM. Trimming at V came to 9 bases and at J to 5 bases, leaving 12 bases not matched to a gene. CDR3 region: CASSPTLAGDETQYF. The CDR3 DNA reads as TGTGCCAGTAGTCCTACCCTAGCGGGGGATGAGACCCAGTACTTC.

Remarks on this clonotype: The junction does not match germline at one end; this may be a read error. The chain links TRBV28 to TRBJ1-2; D remains unclear. This CDR3 has 13 amino acids. Germline V gene sequence: CDR1 MDHEN, CDR2 SYDVKM. CDR3 protein: CSSSLRANYGYTF. For the CDR3, the DNA is TGTTCCAGCAGTTTGCGGGCTAACTATGGCTACACCTTC.

Ten or more counts support this clonotype. The chain employs TRBV5-1 and TRBJ1-2; D uncertain. V gave up 0 bases and J gave up 0 bases, with 12 bases separating them. Germline CDR1 is SGHRS and CDR2 is YFSETQ. This CDR3 is 16 amino acids long. In nucleotides, the CDR3 is TGCGCCAGCAGCTTGGGTGGAGGTTTCCCTAACTATGGCTACACCTTC. Amino acids: CASSLGGGFPNYGYTF.

In its sample, this clonotype was seen many times. The J gene is TRBJ1-1, the V gene TRBV28; D is unclear. The CDR3 contains 11 residues. The germline CDR1 and CDR2 sequences are MDHEN and SYDVKM. V dropped 8 bases and J dropped 4 bases, with 8 bases sitting between them. In DNA form, the CDR3 reads TGTGCCAGCCCAAGTCTCACTGAAGCTTTCTTT. Amino acid sequence: CASPSLTEAFF.

The chain uses TRBV29-1 and TRBJ2-7, with TRBD2 identical over 11 bases. There are 15 residues in the CDR3. Germline V gene sequence: CDR1 SQVTM, CDR2 ANQGSEA. V gave up 4 bases and J gave up 3 bases; unmatched junction bases: 8. The CDR3 sequence is CSVVLAGGRLYEQYF. The DNA for the CDR3 is TGCAGCGTTGTTCTAGCGGGGGGCCGACTCTACGAGCAGTACTTC.

This clonotype was detected ten times or more. CDR3 nucleotide sequence: TGCAGTGCTAGAGATCCAGCCAGCGGGGACTCCTACGAGCAGTACTTC. Its translation: CSARDPASGDSYEQYF. The rearrangement uses TRBV20-1 and TRBJ2-7; 7 nucleotides line up with TRBD2. CDR3 length equals 16 residues. V lost 0 bases to trimming and J lost 0 bases; unmatched junction nucleotides: 8. Germline loops: CDR1 DFQATT, CDR2 SNEGSKA (reference sequence).

There are many counts of this clonotype. This chain joins TRBV29-1 and TRBJ1-1; no definite D call. Germline V gives CDR1 SQVTM, CDR2 ANQGSEA. The CDR3 runs 13 residues. V gave up 4 bases and J gave up 2 bases, with 11 bases separating them. CDR3 nucleotide sequence: TGCAGCGTTGTGAGTCTGTTCAACACTGAAGCTTTCTTT. It is translated as CSVVSLFNTEAFF.

This clonotype was detected only a few times. J is TRBJ1-1 and V is TRBV6-1; D remains unclear. Between the trimmed V and J ends, which lost 6 bases and 0 bases, there was a span of 14 bases. Germline V gene sequence: CDR1 MNHNS, CDR2 SASEGT. This CDR3 has 15 amino acids. Here the CDR3 reads CASRPEGRLNTEAFF. In nucleotides, the CDR3 is TGTGCCAGCAGACCCGAAGGACGCCTGAACACTGAAGCTTTCTTT.

This clonotype was counted many times. V is TRBV14 and J is TRBJ1-2, with no clear D. In germline, CDR1 is SGHDN, CDR2 FVKESK. The germline V and J ends were trimmed by 3 bases and 6 bases, with 14 bases remaining between them. CDR3 length: 14 amino acids. DNA for the CDR3: TGTGCCAGCAGCCAGTGGCCTAACGTCCATGGCTACACCTTC. It translates to CASSQWPNVHGYTF. The full variable domain, with the rest looked up from reference TRBV14 and TRBJ1-2, is EAGVTQFPSHSVIEKGQTVTLRCDPISGHDNLYWYRRVMGKEIKFLLHFVKESKQDESGMPNNRFLAERTGGTYSTLKVQPAELEDSGVYFCASSQWPNVHGYTFGSGTRLTVV.

This clonotype was seen many times. The chain is built from TRBV12-3 or TRBV12-4 and TRBJ2-7; possible D gene TRBD2, 7 bases. Trimming left V 7 bases short and J 7 bases short, with 20 bases between. The length of the CDR3 is 14 residues. The CDR3 DNA reads as TGTGCCAGCACCATTGGAGGGGGGGCTGCTGAGCAGTACTTC. This encodes CASTIGGGAAEQYF.

This clonotype was recorded many times. The rearrangement links TRBV5-6 to TRBJ2-7; D is unresolved. The germline V gene has CDR1 SGHDT and CDR2 YYEEEE. This CDR3 region has 17 residues. V lost 4 bases to trimming and J lost 3 bases, with 23 bases between them. In DNA, the CDR3 is TGTGCCAGCAGCGCCCTTTGGAAGGGCCCCAAGAGCTACGAGCAGTACTTC. Translated, it gives CASSALWKGPKSYEQYF.